This TCR beta chain was identified in a study of cytomegalovirus exposure and HLA in healthy donors. Study-wide background: For the roughly 390 genotyped donors, approximately 82% fell within the Caucasian-associated ancestry cluster. Study-wide findings and caveats: The investigators catalogued under 200 TCR beta chains as cytomegalovirus-associated.

The PCR had 60 Vbeta and 13 Jbeta primers. The repertoire was sequenced with immunoSEQ multiplex PCR; TCRdb's copy has only in-frame clones and lacks some. The repertoire holds 120,000 to 150,000 clones, with 73% as singletons. This CDR3 spans 14 amino acids. V shed 4 bases and J shed 2 bases, with 11 bases lying between them. The germline gives CDR1 SQVTM, CDR2 ANQGSEA. This clone was counted between two and nine times. Its antigen is not identified. Sequencing input: PBMCs. The receptor was derived from a human donor in good health. The chain is built from TRBV29-1 and TRBJ2-2, with D possibly TRBD2 on 6 matching bases. The CDR3 region has the DNA TGCAGCGTTGTGGTAGCGGTAAACACCGGGGAGCTGTTTTTT. Protein product: CSVVVAVNTGELFF.